The 10 T cell receptor beta chains in this list originate from one sample, sequenced in a study of cytomegalovirus exposure and HLA in healthy donors. Amplification used 60 Vbeta primers and 13 Jbeta primers. Repertoires were generated with immunoSEQ multiplex PCR, while TCRdb's copy carries only in-frame clones and drops some. The table includes 150,000 to 200,000 clones, over 80% detected once. The material sequenced was PBMCs. All receptors derive from a male donor in good health and CMV-seropositive.

DNA of the CDR3: TGTGCCAGCAGCGTAGCTACATCGGCTAGCGGGGGTTTGGATACGCAGTATTTT. Translated, it gives CASSVATSASGGLDTQYF. The J gene is TRBJ2-3, the V gene TRBV9, with 10 bases identical to TRBD2. V trimming: 0 bases; J trimming: 6 bases; junction bases outside the gene matches: 13. The CDR3 extends over 18 amino acids. From germline, CDR1 is SGDLS and CDR2 YYNGEE.

The J gene is TRBJ2-7, the V gene TRBV30; D remains unclear. V was clipped by 1 base and J by 3 bases, with 7 bases between them. There are 12 residues in the CDR3. Germline V gene sequence: CDR1 GTSNPN, CDR2 SVGIG (reference sequence). The CDR3 DNA reads as TGTGCCTGGAGTGACTCAATCTACGAGCAGTACTTC. Translation gives CAWSDSIYEQYF.

The chain joins TRBV9 to TRBJ2-1; 9 nucleotides agree with TRBD2. CDR1 SGDLS and CDR2 YYNGEE come from the germline V gene. The ends lost 0 bases at V and 6 bases at J; junction bases unmatched: 1. This CDR3 region has 14 residues. The DNA for the CDR3 is TGTGCCAGCAGCGTAGGACTAGCGGTCAATGAGCAGTTCTTC. Its protein product is CASSVGLAVNEQFF.

The gene calls are TRBV5-6 and TRBJ2-2, with D perhaps TRBD1 (5 bases). CDR1 is SGHDT and CDR2 is YYEEEE in the germline V gene. V lost 0 bases, J lost 2 bases, and 8 bases lay in between. The length of the CDR3 is 15 residues. The CDR3 sequence is CASSLVDRNTGELFF. Written as DNA, the CDR3 is TGTGCCAGCAGCTTGGTTGACAGAAACACCGGGGAGCTGTTTTTT.

This chain links TRBV5-4 with TRBJ2-7, with TRBD2 matching over 13 bases. Germline V gene sequence: CDR1 SGHNT, CDR2 YYREEE (reference sequence). The CDR3 runs to 15 residues. J was trimmed by 3 bases and V by 5 bases; bases with no gene match: 5. The CDR3 here is CASRPTSGGVYEQYF. CDR3 sequence (DNA): TGTGCCAGCAGACCAACTAGCGGGGGGGTCTACGAGCAGTACTTC.

The chain links TRBV27 to TRBJ2-1, with D possibly TRBD2 on 6 matching bases. The germline CDR1 and CDR2 sequences are MNHEY and SMNVEV (reference sequence). This CDR3 spans 14 amino acids. Trimming took 5 bases from V and 10 from J, leaving 18 bases between them. CDR3 nucleotide sequence: TGTGCCAGCAGTCAGACCAGGCCAGCGGGCGAGCAGTTCTTC. The encoded protein is CASSQTRPAGEQFF.

The CDR3 bases are TGTGCCAGCAGCTCCGGGACAGACAATCAGCCCCAGCATTTT. This gives the protein CASSSGTDNQPQHF. The V gene is TRBV5-4, the J gene TRBJ1-5; 7 bases are a match to TRBD1. With V trimmed by 3 bases and J by 3 bases, 3 bases remained unmatched. CDR1 and CDR2 from the germline V gene are SGHNT and YYREEE (reference sequence). The CDR3 covers 14 residues. Full variable domain (outside the CDR3, taken from reference TRBV5-4 and TRBJ1-5): ETGVTQSPTHLIKTRGQQVTLRCSSQSGHNTVSWYQQALGQGPQFIFQYYREEENGRGNFPPRFSGLQFPNYSSELNVNALELDDSALYLCASSSGTDNQPQHFGDGTRLSIL.

This clone was observed once. CDR3 coding DNA: TGTGCCAGCAGTGCCCAGGGCGGGAGGATCTACGAGCAGTACTTC. Translated: CASSAQGGRIYEQYF. The chain couples TRBV25-1 to TRBJ2-7, with TRBD2 identical over 8 bases. V lost 4 bases to trimming and J lost 3 bases; unmatched junction nucleotides: 8. The CDR3 is 15 residues long. CDR1 is MGHDK and CDR2 is SYGVNS in the germline V gene.

The V call is TRBV27, the J call TRBJ1-6; D remains unclear. The length of the CDR3 is 14 residues. From germline, CDR1 is MNHEY and CDR2 SMNVEV (reference sequence). V shed 3 bases and J shed 7 bases, with 10 bases lying between them. The CDR3 DNA is TGTGCCAGCAGTTTCTTCTCCAGGAATTCACCCCTCCACTTT. Protein sequence: CASSFFSRNSPLHF.

The genes are TRBV2 and TRBJ1-4; a possible D gene is TRBD1 (6 bases). CDR3 length: 13 amino acids. Trimming left V 10 bases short and J 7 bases short, with 16 bases between. Germline V CDR1 and CDR2: SNHLY, FYNNEI. CDR3 residues: CATRGGGGEKLFF. CDR3 DNA sequence: TGTGCCACCCGGGGGGGCGGCGGTGAAAAACTGTTTTTT.